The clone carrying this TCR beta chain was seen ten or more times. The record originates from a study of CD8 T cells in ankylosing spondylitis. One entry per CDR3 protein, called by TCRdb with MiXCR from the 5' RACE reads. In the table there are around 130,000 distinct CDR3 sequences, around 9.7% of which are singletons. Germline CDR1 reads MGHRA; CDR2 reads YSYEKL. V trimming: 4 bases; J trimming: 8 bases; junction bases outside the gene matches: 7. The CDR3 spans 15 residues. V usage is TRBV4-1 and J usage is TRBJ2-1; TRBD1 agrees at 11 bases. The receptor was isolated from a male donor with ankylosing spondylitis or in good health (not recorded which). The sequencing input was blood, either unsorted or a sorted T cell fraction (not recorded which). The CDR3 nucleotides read TGCGCCAGCAGCCTCGGGACAGGGGGGTCGGATGAGCAGTTCTTC. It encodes CASSLGTGGSDEQFF.